This entry lists 28 T cell receptor beta chains sequenced from one sample in a study of tumor and adjacent non-tumor tissue in lung cancer. TCRbeta libraries were built with three rounds of nested PCR, modified from ARM-PCR. TCRdb called the multiplex PCR reads again in MiXCR, with one record for every CDR3 protein. The sample lists 98,000 or so distinct CDR3 sequences, 75% to 85% seen once, with less than 40% in the top ten. The template was RNA from unsorted bulk tissue. More than 3 cm separated this lung sample from the edge of the tumor. What was sequenced was distant non-tumor lung tissue. The receptors shown here come from a man aged 60 to 69 with small cell lung cancer.

With regard to this clonotype: No conserved phenylalanine or tryptophan is present at the end of the CDR3, so a read error is the likely explanation. The chain carries TRBV4-2 and TRBJ2-7; TRBD1 agrees at 9 bases. The CDR3 extends over 15 amino acids. Germline-derived CDR1 and CDR2 are LGHNA and YNFKEQ. Unmatched junction bases numbered 7, after V lost 3 bases and J lost 4 bases. Here the CDR3 DNA reads TGTGCCAGCAGCCAGGAGCGGACAGGGGTATACGAGCAGTACCTT. This codes for CASSQERTGVYEQYL.

Note on this clonotype: An end of the junction differs from the germline gene, which may be a read error. This chain joins TRBV6-2 or TRBV6-3 and TRBJ2-7; 8 bases are a match to TRBD1. Per the germline V gene, CDR1 is MNHEY and CDR2 is SVGEGT. The CDR3 extends over 18 amino acids. Here the CDR3 reads CASSYRFVDGSGGYEHHF. The CDR3 DNA follows: TGTGCCAGCAGTTACCGTTTTGTTGACGGGTCAGGGGGCTACGAGCACCACTTC.

This chain links TRBV29-1 with TRBJ2-1; D is perhaps TRBD1 (6 bases). The CDR3 contains 14 residues. Per germline, CDR1 SQVTM and CDR2 ANQGSEA. Trimming took 8 bases from V and 6 from J, leaving 20 bases between them. The CDR3 coding sequence is TGCAGCCTATACAGGGTGTTAGGGGTCAATGAGCAGTTCTTC. Protein product: CSLYRVLGVNEQFF.

Points on this clonotype: At one of its ends the junction is not consistent with the germline gene, which may arise from a read error. The J gene is TRBJ2-1, the V gene TRBV11-2, with 7 bases identical to TRBD1. The CDR3 consists of 15 residues. Germline CDR1 is SGHAT and CDR2 is FQNNGV. In DNA form, the CDR3 reads TGTACCAGCAGCGCCGACAGGGCTTCCTACAATGAGCATTTCTTC. This translates into CTSSADRASYNEHFF.

CDR3 coding DNA: TGTGCCAGCGGAACCGGGACAGGGGAAGTTACGCAGTATTTT. Its translation is CASGTGTGEVTQYF. The J gene is TRBJ2-3, the V gene TRBV5-6; 10 nucleotides line up with TRBD1. Germline loops: CDR1 SGHDT, CDR2 YYEEEE. The trim removed 7 bases at V and 8 bases at J, leaving 10 bases unmatched. The CDR3 sequence is 14 residues long.

This clonotype was counted once. Its ends do not fully match the called genes, so a read error is possible. The J gene is TRBJ2-7, the V gene TRBV4-1; the D gene is possibly TRBD1 (5 bases). This CDR3 comprises 13 residues. Germline V gives CDR1 MGHRA, CDR2 YSYEKL. CDR3 nucleotide sequence: TGCGCCAGCAGCTTCGACAGACACTACGAGCATTACTTC. It codes for CASSFDRHYEHYF.

This chain uses TRBV18 with TRBJ2-6; D not certain. V was trimmed by 3 bases and J by 0 bases, leaving 12 bases between them. The CDR3 loop spans 17 amino acids. Germline CDR1 and CDR2: KGHSH and LQKENI. CDR3 protein: CASSPDIRTSGANVLTF. The DNA of the CDR3 is TGTGCCAGCTCACCCGACATAAGGACCTCTGGGGCCAACGTCCTGACTTTC.

Worth noting for this clonotype: Being one base from a much bigger clone, this may be a read error. The chain has TRBV24-1 and TRBJ1-5; D unclear. The length of the CDR3 is 13 residues. The V gene's germline CDR1 is KGHDR and CDR2 SFDVKD. The CDR3 region is CVTSDDGNQPQHF. The CDR3 DNA is TGTGTCACCAGTGACGACGGTAATCAGCCCCAGCATTTT.

This chain links TRBV24-1 with TRBJ2-7; D is unresolved. This CDR3 region has 13 residues. From germline, CDR1 is KGHDR and CDR2 SFDVKD. The CDR3 DNA reads as TGTGCCACGAGTGAGCAGGAAGCGAACGAGCAGTACGTC. It encodes CATSEQEANEQYV.

About this clonotype itself: An end of the junction differs from the germline gene, which may be a read error. The rearrangement uses TRBV29-1 and TRBJ2-7; D is perhaps TRBD1 or TRBD2 (6 bases each). The length of the CDR3 is 13 residues. CDR1 and CDR2 (germline): SQVTM, ANQGSEA. The CDR3 reads CTVEDFGGPEQYF. The DNA of the CDR3 is TGCACCGTTGAAGATTTTGGGGGGCCGGAGCAGTACTTC.

Only one count was recorded for this clonotype. A junction end diverges from the germline sequence, so it may reflect a read error. The chain joins TRBV7-9 to TRBJ1-1; TRBD1 agrees at 7 bases. The CDR3 runs to 15 residues. Germline CDR1 reads SEHNR; CDR2 reads FQNEAQ (reference sequence). CDR3 coding DNA: TGTGACAGCATCATATGGGGCAGGGGGTTTCTCGAAGCTTTCTTT. Amino acids: CDSIIWGRGFLEAFF.

This clonotype occurred once. This chain uses TRBV11-2 with TRBJ2-1, with 10 positions matching TRBD2. The CDR3 length is 16 residues. Looked up from germline, CDR1 is SGHAT and CDR2 is FQNNGV. The trim removed 5 bases at V and 9 bases at J, leaving 13 bases unmatched. Here the CDR3 reads CASSIAGAGGSGEQFF. CDR3 nucleotide sequence: TGTGCCAGCAGCATTGCAGGAGCGGGGGGGTCTGGTGAGCAGTTCTTC.

This clonotype was observed a handful of times. One end of the junction varies from germline; a read error may be responsible. The V and J genes are TRBV11-2 and TRBJ2-1, with D perhaps matching TRBD1 or TRBD2 (5 bases each). In germline, CDR1 is SGHAT, CDR2 FQNNGV. The length of the CDR3 is 14 residues. The CDR3 loop is CASEKRQGENDQFF. As DNA, the CDR3 is TGTGCCAGCGAGAAGCGGCAGGGCGAGAATGATCAGTTCTTC.

As to this clonotype: The junction and the germline gene differ at one end; a read error may be behind it. The chain carries TRBV6-1 and TRBJ1-5; D unclear. CDR3 length equals 13 residues. Germline V gene data show CDR1 as MNHNS and CDR2 as SASEGT. The CDR3 is CPSTATNNQPQHF. The CDR3 nucleotides are TGTCCCAGTACCGCTACGAACAATCAGCCCCAGCATTTT.

Points on this clonotype: Possible read error: a much larger clone is one base away. The chain is built from TRBV28 and TRBJ1-6; D not certain. The CDR3 sequence is 14 residues long. Trimming shortened V by 10 bases and J by 2 bases, and 12 bases separated the two germline ends. Germline V CDR1 and CDR2: MDHEN, SYDVKM. The CDR3: CAIEGSPYNSPLHF. CDR3 bases: TGTGCCATCGAAGGGAGCCCCTATAATTCACCCCTCCACTTT.

This clonotype has only one observation. This CDR3 is missing its conserved last phenylalanine or tryptophan, likely due to a read error. The V gene is TRBV29-1, the J gene TRBJ2-1; 7 bases agree with TRBD1. With the DNA end fitting TRBJ2-7 better, the J assignment may be wrong. This CDR3 spans 14 amino acids. Germline V lookup: CDR1 SQVTM, CDR2 ANQGSEA. The DNA of the CDR3 is TGCAGCGTTCGTACTAGTCTTTGGGACAGTGAGCAGTACTAC. It yields the protein CSVRTSLWDSEQYY.

With regard to this clonotype: Its ends do not fully match the called genes, so a read error is possible. This chain joins TRBV4-2 and TRBJ2-7; D is undetermined. Germline CDR1 reads LGHNA; CDR2 reads YNFKEQ. The CDR3 sequence is 15 residues long. CDR3 region: CTSSQDERSPYEQYF. The CDR3 nucleotides are TGTACCAGTAGCCAAGATGAGAGGTCCCCCTACGAGCAGTACTTC.

The V and J genes are TRBV6-5 and TRBJ2-7; D is perhaps TRBD2 (6 bases). Trimming took 5 bases from V and 9 from J, leaving 29 bases between them. CDR1 MNHEY and CDR2 SVGAGI come from the germline V gene. The CDR3 contains 17 residues. The CDR3 reads CASSRNPSSGDGDGQYF. The CDR3 region has the DNA TGTGCCAGCAGTCGCAATCCCTCCTCGGGGGACGGTGACGGGCAGTACTTC.

Details on this clonotype: Germline and junction disagree at one end, which may indicate a read error. The rearrangement links TRBV12-3 or TRBV12-4 to TRBJ2-1; 7 bases fit TRBD1. The CDR3 sequence is 14 residues long. The CDR3 DNA reads as TGTTCCAGCAGTTCCGGGACAGAGCACAATGAGGAGCTCTTC. It yields the protein CSSSSGTEHNEELF.

There are many counts of this clonotype. The gene calls are TRBV29-1 and TRBJ2-1, with 9 bases lining up with TRBD1. The V gene end was trimmed by 6 bases and the J gene end by 8 bases; junction bases not matched to a gene: 5. This CDR3 is 12 amino acids long. Germline assignment: CDR1 SQVTM and CDR2 ANQGSEA. CDR3 sequence reads: CSVKTGGDEQFF. CDR3 coding DNA: TGCAGCGTCAAGACAGGGGGAGATGAGCAGTTCTTC.

About this clonotype: This may stem from a read error, because a much larger clone lies one nucleotide away. The CDR3, as DNA: TGTGCCAGCAGTCCCCCAGCCGGCGATGAGCAGTACTTC. Protein: CASSPPAGDEQYF. J is TRBJ2-1 and V is TRBV12-3 or TRBV12-4; no clear D gene. The end of the DNA aligns better with TRBJ2-7, so the J call may be wrong. CDR3 size: 13 residues.

Notes on this clonotype: Since the CDR3 does not end with the conserved phenylalanine or tryptophan, this likely comes from a read error. The DNA is left out, because the CDR3 cannot be placed on it with certainty; the CDR3 is given as TCRdb lists it. V and J are TRBV6-5 and TRBJ2-6; the listed D gene, TRBD1, was not tested against the DNA. The CDR3 extends over 15 residues, inclusive of both ends. Germline CDR1 and CDR2: MNHEY and SVGAGI. Here the CDR3 reads CASRPTGAGANVQTS.

The rearrangement links TRBV6-6 to TRBJ1-5; D unclear. Germline-derived CDR1 and CDR2 are MNHNY and SVGAGI (reference sequence). This CDR3 has 13 amino acids. The V end lost 6 bases, the J end lost 8 bases, and 14 bases lay between the germline ends. The CDR3 bases are TGTGCCAGCAGCTTTGGGTCCCAAGAGCCCCAGCATTTT. It codes for CASSFGSQEPQHF.

As for this clonotype: Germline is not matched at one junction end, which may reflect a read error. The chain couples TRBV7-9 to TRBJ2-5, with TRBD2 matching 15 bases. The CDR3 totals 16 residues. Germline CDR1 is SEHNR and CDR2 is FQNEAQ (reference sequence). The CDR3 here is CAGSHRTSGGADAQYF. CDR3 nucleotides: TGTGCCGGCAGCCATCGGACTAGCGGGGGGGCGGACGCCCAGTACTTC.

This clonotype was recorded a few times. A much more abundant neighbour one base away suggests this may be a read error. The rearrangement joins TRBV28 to TRBJ2-3; 11 bases are a match to TRBD2. Trimming took 1 base from V and 5 from J; bases not matched to a gene: 5. The germline CDR1 and CDR2 sequences are MDHEN and SYDVKM. This CDR3 has 16 residues. The CDR3 here is CASSLYLAGGQDTQYF. Written as DNA, the CDR3 is TGTGCCAGCAGTTTATACCTAGCGGGAGGTCAAGATACGCAGTATTTT. The full variable domain, completed using reference TRBV28 and TRBJ2-3, is DVKVTQSSRYLVKRTGEKVFLECVQDMDHENMFWYRQDPGLGLRLIYFSYDVKMKEKGDIPEGYSVSREKKERFSLILESASTNQTSMYLCASSLYLAGGQDTQYFGPGTRLTVL.

Note on this clonotype: Because it lacks the conserved phenylalanine or tryptophan at the end, this CDR3 is likely a read error. This chain connects TRBV25-1 to TRBJ2-1, with TRBD2 matching 11 bases. CDR1 and CDR2 (germline): MGHDK, SYGVNS. V shed 7 bases, J shed 5 bases, and the junction held 13 bases outside the gene matches. The CDR3 spans 17 residues. The CDR3 nucleotides read TGTGCCAGCAATCCGAACCTCGGGACTAGCGGTGACAATGAGCAGTTCTTA. It is translated as CASNPNLGTSGDNEQFL.

A note on this clonotype: Compared with germline, one end of the junction differs, possibly owing to a read error. V is TRBV5-4 and J is TRBJ2-3, with a possible D match to TRBD1 (5 bases). The CDR3 length is 14 residues. Looked up from germline, CDR1 is SGHNT and CDR2 is YYREEE (reference sequence). The CDR3 DNA reads as TGTGCCAGTAGCTTAGGCAGGGCAGCAGATACGCAGTATTTT. Translated, it gives CASSLGRAADTQYF.

This clonotype was recorded many times. This chain joins TRBV5-1 and TRBJ2-5; 7 nucleotides agree with TRBD2. The germline V gene encodes CDR1 SGHRS and CDR2 YFSETQ. The CDR3 length is 13 residues. V lost 3 bases to trimming and J lost 2 bases; unmatched junction nucleotides: 1. The CDR3 protein is CASSWGLQETQYF. The CDR3 DNA is TGCGCCAGCAGCTGGGGACTACAAGAGACCCAGTACTTC.